These T cell receptor beta chains were read from a single sample in a study of control samples from healthy donors and cancer patients. Generated by immunoSEQ multiplex PCR, the TCRdb table keeps only in-frame clones and is missing some. The table lists around 63,000 clones, around 87% of them singletons. Sample: PBMCs. Receptors originate from a woman in her 50s with head and neck cancer. Both conserved end residues are part of each CDR3. D genes are given only for firm matches. The size of a clone is reported for some rows only, either as once, few or many, or as a class for expanded clones.

d_call j_call v_call clone_size cdr3_nt cdr3_aa
TRBD1 TRBJ1-2 TRBV27 - TGTGCCAGCAGTTCTTTAGGGGGACAGTCCTATGGCTACACCTTC CASSSLGGQSYGYTF
- TRBJ2-7 TRBV19 - TGTGCCAGTAGTACGACCAGACAGGGAGGGGGCTCCTACGAGCAGTACTTC CASSTTRQGGGSYEQYF
- TRBJ2-3 TRBV28 - TGTGCCAGCGTGCAGGGCAGGACAGATACGCAGTATTTT CASVQGRTDTQYF
TRBD1 TRBJ1-2 TRBV5-1 once TGCGCCAGCAGCTTGGTGGGACAGGGCGCCACCGGCGGTGGCTACACCTTC CASSLVGQGATGGGYTF
- TRBJ1-1 TRBV27 - TGTGCCAGCAGTCCCCCCGGGTTGGCGAACACTGAAGCTTTCTTT CASSPPGLANTEAFF
- TRBJ1-2 TRBV20-1 once TGCAGTGCTAGGTCCGCCTCTGGCTACACCTTC CSARSASGYTF
- TRBJ2-5 TRBV18 - TGTGCCAGCTCACCACCGGGGGGTTACGAGACCCAGTACTTC CASSPPGGYETQYF
- TRBJ1-1 TRBV18 once TGTGCCAGCTCACCTCCGGTCCCTATTCAGAACACTGAAGCTTTCTTT CASSPPVPIQNTEAFF
TRBD2 TRBJ2-3 TRBV7-2 - TGTGCCAGGGGCGGGGGTGGAGATACGCAGTATTTT CARGGGGDTQYF
TRBD2 TRBJ2-3 TRBV9 - TGTGCCAGCAGCGTAAGCGGGGGGACTATCACAGATACGCAGTATTTT CASSVSGGTITDTQYF
TRBD2 TRBJ2-3 TRBV27 - TGTGCCAGCAGTGCCGGGACTAGCGGGGGTGTCCTACGTGATACGCAGTATTTT CASSAGTSGGVLRDTQYF
TRBD2 TRBJ2-7 TRBV11-3 - TGTGCCAGCAGCCCGACTAGCGGGAGTTACGAGCAGTACTTC CASSPTSGSYEQYF
TRBD2 TRBJ2-1 TRBV5-1 - TGCGCCAGCAGCTTGGCCGGGACTAGCGGGTTCAATGAGCAGTTCTTC CASSLAGTSGFNEQFF
- TRBJ2-7 TRBV3-1/TRBV3-2 - TGTGCCAGCAGCCAGGGGGGCCCCCGGGTGACCTACGAGCAGTACTTC CASSQGGPRVTYEQYF
TRBD1 TRBJ2-3 TRBV5-1 - TGCGCCAGCAGCTTGGGCACAGGGGGTGACACAAATACGCAGTATTTT CASSLGTGGDTNTQYF
TRBD2 TRBJ2-3 TRBV5-1 - TGCGCCAGCAGCAGCGGGGTGGGCACAGATACGCAGTATTTT CASSSGVGTDTQYF
- TRBJ1-3 TRBV30 - TGTGCCTGGAGTGTCTCCAGCTCTGGAAACACCATATATTTT CAWSVSSSGNTIYF
TRBD1 TRBJ2-7 TRBV28 once TGTGCCACTAACGGGGGACAGGGTAACTGGCAGTACTTC CATNGGQGNWQYF
TRBD2 TRBJ2-3 TRBV5-6 - TGTGCCAGCAGCTCGGCTAGCGGGGGGCTCACAGATACGCAGTATTTT CASSSASGGLTDTQYF
- TRBJ1-2 TRBV6-5 - TGTGCCAGCGACCGTGCGGGGGGTAACTATGGCTACACCTTC CASDRAGGNYGYTF
- TRBJ2-5 TRBV29-1 - TGCAGCGCCACCGGGACATTCACTGAGACCCAGTACTTC CSATGTFTETQYF
TRBD2 TRBJ2-3 TRBV7-2 once TGTGCCAGCAGCTCTGCAGCGGGGGGGCAGTCAGATACGCAGTATTTT CASSSAAGGQSDTQYF
TRBD1 TRBJ1-1 TRBV5-1 - TGCGCCAGCAGCTTTCCAGGGGGTTTGAACACTGAAGCTTTCTTT CASSFPGGLNTEAFF
- TRBJ2-5 TRBV27 - TGTGCCAGCAGTTTATTCTTAGGTAAGGAGACCCAGTACTTC CASSLFLGKETQYF
TRBD2 TRBJ2-5 TRBV7-8 - TGTGCCAGCAGCTCCCAACGGGGGGGCGAAGAGACCCAGTACTTC CASSSQRGGEETQYF
- TRBJ1-6 TRBV7-9 once TGTGCCAGCACCGAGTACCGGGGCAAGAGCTCCTATAATTCACCCCTCCACTTT CASTEYRGKSSYNSPLHF
- TRBJ2-5 TRBV28 once TGTGCCAGCAGTCCAGCGGGACAGCAAGAGACCCAGTACTTC CASSPAGQQETQYF
- TRBJ1-1 TRBV20-1 - TGCAGTGCAGGTCTAAACACTGAAGCTTTCTTT CSAGLNTEAFF
- TRBJ1-3 TRBV9 - TGTGCCAGCAGCGTAGGAGGCGGATCTGGAAACACCATATATTTT CASSVGGGSGNTIYF
- TRBJ2-1 TRBV28 - TGTGCCAGCAGTTCGCGGGACGGAGGGTCCCTCAATGAGCAGTTCTTC CASSSRDGGSLNEQFF
- TRBJ1-6 TRBV10-3 once TGTGCCATCAGTGACCGCGCCGGGGATTCACCCCTCCACTTT CAISDRAGDSPLHF
TRBD1 TRBJ2-1 TRBV3-1/TRBV3-2 - TGTGCCAGCAGACGGGACAGGAGAGAGCAGTTCTTC CASRRDRREQFF
TRBD1 TRBJ1-4 TRBV5-4 - TGTGCCAGCAGCCCGGGACAGAACTTTAATGAAAAACTGTTTTTT CASSPGQNFNEKLFF
TRBD2 TRBJ2-7 TRBV9 - TGTGCCAGCAGCGTAGAACCCGTTAGCTCGGGACTAGCGGGGATCGGGTACGAGCAGTACTTC CASSVEPVSSGLAGIGYEQYF
- TRBJ2-7 TRBV15 - TGTGCCACCAGCAGAGATAGAGGGGAGAGGCAGTACTTC CATSRDRGERQYF
- TRBJ1-2 TRBV4-2 - TGTGCCAGCAGCCAAGGGGACGGACCCACTAACTATGGCTACACCTTC CASSQGDGPTNYGYTF
TRBD1 TRBJ1-5 TRBV6-2/TRBV6-3 - TGTGCCAGCAGTCTGACAGGGGGGGATAGCAATCAGCCCCAGCATTTT CASSLTGGDSNQPQHF
- TRBJ1-4 TRBV9 - TGTGCCAGCAGCGCACAGGGCGCTAATGAAAAACTGTTTTTT CASSAQGANEKLFF
- TRBJ2-3 TRBV29-1 - TGCAGCGTAGGACAGTCTAGCACAGATACGCAGTATTTT CSVGQSSTDTQYF
- TRBJ1-1 TRBV6-5 - TGTGCCAGCAGTTACGGGGGGGCCCAGAAGGCTTTCTTT CASSYGGAQKAFF
- TRBJ1-1 TRBV10-3 - TGTGCCATCAGTGAGTCTGGGGCAGGATACGGGGACACTGAAGCTTTCTTT CAISESGAGYGDTEAFF
TRBD1 TRBJ1-2 TRBV3-1/TRBV3-2 once TGTGCCAGCAGTCCTCGACAGGGTACCGGCTACACCTTC CASSPRQGTGYTF
TRBD1 TRBJ1-2 TRBV28 - TGTGCCAGCAGTCCCAGTGACAGGGTCCTCTATGGCTACACCTTC CASSPSDRVLYGYTF
TRBD1 TRBJ2-1 TRBV4-3 - TGCGCCAGCAGCAAGAGACAGGGCAGAGAGCAGTTCTTC CASSKRQGREQFF